These T cell receptor beta chains were read from a single sample in a study of shared clonotypes between healthy human individuals. The table came from immunoSEQ multiplex PCR; TCRdb's copy has only in-frame clones and leaves some out. The sample lists about 320,000 clones; roughly 91% were seen once. Sequenced sample: memory CD8+ T cells sorted from blood. These receptor sequences come from a man aged 18 to 29 in good health. Both conserved end residues are part of each CDR3. Fields, in order: CDR3 protein, CDR3 DNA, CDR3 length, clone size, D gene, J gene, V gene. D genes are given only for firm matches. Clone size, where shown, is once, few, many, or a class for clones that have expanded.

cdr3_aa: CASSPNRAEAFF
cdr3_nt: TGTGCCAGTAGTCCGAACAGGGCTGAAGCTTTCTTT
cdr3_length: 12
clone_size: .
d_call: .
j_call: TRBJ1-1
v_call: TRBV19

cdr3_aa: CASSGRTYYYNEQFF
cdr3_nt: TGTGCCAGCAGTGGGAGGACGTATTACTACAATGAGCAGTTCTTC
cdr3_length: 15
clone_size: .
d_call: .
j_call: TRBJ2-1
v_call: TRBV2

cdr3_aa: CASSQDRGSRAEAFF
cdr3_nt: TGTGCCAGCAGCCAAGATCGGGGCAGTAGGGCTGAAGCTTTCTTT
cdr3_length: 15
clone_size: .
d_call: .
j_call: TRBJ1-1
v_call: TRBV14

cdr3_aa: CASSSGRTGSHEQFF
cdr3_nt: TGTGCCAGCAGCTCCGGAAGGACAGGGTCCCATGAGCAGTTCTTC
cdr3_length: 15
clone_size: .
d_call: TRBD1
j_call: TRBJ2-1
v_call: TRBV7-9

cdr3_aa: CASSTGFLDGYTF
cdr3_nt: TGTGCCAGCAGTACAGGTTTTCTGGATGGCTACACCTTC
cdr3_length: 13
clone_size: .
d_call: .
j_call: TRBJ1-2
v_call: TRBV25-1

cdr3_aa: CASSPGIHEQYF
cdr3_nt: TGTGCCAGTAGTCCGGGGATCCACGAGCAGTACTTC
cdr3_length: 12
clone_size: few
d_call: .
j_call: TRBJ2-7
v_call: TRBV19

cdr3_aa: CASRVGHSGRSGETQYF
cdr3_nt: TGCGCCAGCAGAGTGGGGCACAGCGGGAGGAGCGGCGAGACCCAGTACTTC
cdr3_length: 17
clone_size: .
d_call: TRBD2
j_call: TRBJ2-5
v_call: TRBV5-1

cdr3_aa: CASSKKNTRTTGSSYEQYF
cdr3_nt: TGTGCCAGCAGCAAAAAGAATACAAGGACGACAGGCAGCTCCTACGAGCAGTACTTC
cdr3_length: 19
clone_size: .
d_call: .
j_call: TRBJ2-7
v_call: TRBV5-4

cdr3_aa: CASSVLAGGPQETQYF
cdr3_nt: TGTGCCAGCAGTGTTTTGGCAGGGGGTCCCCAAGAGACCCAGTACTTC
cdr3_length: 16
clone_size: .
d_call: TRBD1
j_call: TRBJ2-5
v_call: TRBV6-1

cdr3_aa: CASSPGQGSSYEQYF
cdr3_nt: TGCGCCAGCAGCCCCGGACAGGGGTCCTCCTACGAGCAGTACTTC
cdr3_length: 15
clone_size: few
d_call: TRBD1
j_call: TRBJ2-7
v_call: TRBV4-1